These T cell receptor beta chains were read from a single sample in a study of T cell responses to AZD1222 COVID-19 vaccine. Assay: immunoSEQ multiplex PCR; the TCRdb copy retains only in-frame clones and omits some. The data show around 150,000 clones, roughly 94% seen once. Material: peripheral blood, obtained on day 0 of AZD1222 vaccination. The receptor source for this set is an adult in good health. Both conserved end residues are part of each CDR3. Clone size is stated in some rows and not others, as once, few, many or a class when expanded.

cdr3_aa	v_call	clone_size	j_call
CASSYLSGTANTEAFF	TRBV6-5	-	TRBJ1-1
CASSLVAGGYNQPQHF	TRBV28	-	TRBJ1-5
CASSPGENQPQHF	TRBV18	once	TRBJ1-5
CASSLVFFGRNTEAFF	TRBV7-2	-	TRBJ1-1
CASSNRGVSGYTF	TRBV19	-	TRBJ1-2
CASSLQSPILLAGYLQFF	TRBV7-2	-	TRBJ2-1
CASTTGQVNTEAFF	TRBV6-5	-	TRBJ1-1
CASSLGASGSSSDNEQFF	TRBV7-3	-	TRBJ2-1
CASSLSSRDEQFF	TRBV7-2	-	TRBJ2-1
CAIPRGGHLNTEAFF	TRBV2	once	TRBJ1-1
CASSRTAGGGYGYTF	TRBV4-1	-	TRBJ1-2
CATSDFSSNYGYTF	TRBV24-1	once	TRBJ1-2
CAWTSGIGTDTQYF	TRBV30	-	TRBJ2-3
CASSLVDRAGGYTF	TRBV7-8	-	TRBJ1-2
CAWSGDTEAFF	TRBV30	-	TRBJ1-1
CASSPNDETQYF	TRBV5-1	-	TRBJ2-5
CASSFEPGQGLREQFF	TRBV5-1	-	TRBJ2-1
CASSPTGGPGQETQYF	TRBV18	-	TRBJ2-5
CASSRTSGRAEGADTQYF	TRBV6-2/TRBV6-3	-	TRBJ2-3
CASSEDRGHSPLHF	TRBV6-4	-	TRBJ1-6
CASSLADLGGKTEAFF	TRBV5-4	-	TRBJ1-1
CASSEFPEEGSIDTQYF	TRBV6-4	-	TRBJ2-3
CASSLEGGNEKLFF	TRBV5-1	-	TRBJ1-4
CASSHLDRVDYTF	TRBV19	-	TRBJ1-2
CATSDPGTSGLNHQETQYF	TRBV24-1	once	TRBJ2-5
CASSLFSNTGELFF	TRBV7-3	-	TRBJ2-2
CASSRDANTEAFF	TRBV3-1/TRBV3-2	-	TRBJ1-1
CASSLVSGARYQETQYF	TRBV3-1/TRBV3-2	-	TRBJ2-5
CASSLDVAYTEAFF	TRBV7-9	-	TRBJ1-1
CAISAGGGGAGANVLTF	TRBV10-3	-	TRBJ2-6
CATSRDWAGSRDTQYF	TRBV15	-	TRBJ2-3
CASSLHRQGAILVNQPQHF	TRBV28	-	TRBJ1-5
CASSLYSATGELFF	TRBV7-9	few	TRBJ2-2
CATSGGLVATDTQYF	TRBV15	-	TRBJ2-3
CASSFSGVSTDTQYF	TRBV11-2	-	TRBJ2-3
CAAELNYGYTF	TRBV6-5	-	TRBJ1-2
CASSSNKGGEGYTF	TRBV3-1/TRBV3-2	-	TRBJ1-2
CASSQGTNQPQHF	TRBV4-1	-	TRBJ1-5
CASSPSDMNTEAFF	TRBV14	-	TRBJ1-1
CASSFNKWSSGANVLTF	TRBV28	-	TRBJ2-6
CASSQGQVNEQFF	TRBV18	-	TRBJ2-1
CASSQEPQGAGTGELFF	TRBV5-1	-	TRBJ2-2
CASSLGGGPSDEQFF	TRBV5-4	-	TRBJ2-1
CASSASGNSPLHF	TRBV5-1	-	TRBJ1-6
CATSGAEGQGGEKLFF	TRBV24-1	-	TRBJ1-4
CASSPQGALDYGYTF	TRBV4-2	-	TRBJ1-2
CASSSQGQGYGYTF	TRBV7-2	-	TRBJ1-2
CASSSSGQSGYTF	TRBV6-6	-	TRBJ1-2
CASSGRTGSYYGYTF	TRBV9	-	TRBJ1-2
CASSSPGSGRYNEQFF	TRBV6-2/TRBV6-3	-	TRBJ2-1
CASSYSGGYTGELFF	TRBV6-2/TRBV6-3	-	TRBJ2-2